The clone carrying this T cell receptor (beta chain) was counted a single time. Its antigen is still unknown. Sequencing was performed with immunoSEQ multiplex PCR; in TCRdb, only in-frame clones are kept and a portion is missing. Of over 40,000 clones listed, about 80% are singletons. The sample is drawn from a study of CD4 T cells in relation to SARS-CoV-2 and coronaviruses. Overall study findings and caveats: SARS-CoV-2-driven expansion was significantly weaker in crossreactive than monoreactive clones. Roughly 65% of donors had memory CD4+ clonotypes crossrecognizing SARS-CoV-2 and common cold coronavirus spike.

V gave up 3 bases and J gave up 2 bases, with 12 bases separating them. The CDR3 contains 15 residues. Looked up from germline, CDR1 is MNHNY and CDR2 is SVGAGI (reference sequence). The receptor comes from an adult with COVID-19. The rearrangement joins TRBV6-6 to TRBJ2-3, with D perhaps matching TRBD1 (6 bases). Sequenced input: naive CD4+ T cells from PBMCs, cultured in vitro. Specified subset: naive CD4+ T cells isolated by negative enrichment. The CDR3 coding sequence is TGTGCCAGCAGTTATGGTTGGGGGCTCACAGATACGCAGTATTTT. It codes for CASSYGWGLTDTQYF.